The clone carrying this T cell receptor beta chain came up a few times. What it binds is unknown. CDR3 length: 14 amino acids. Germline lookup yields CDR1 KGHSH and CDR2 LQKENI. V lost 5 bases, J lost 6 bases, and 16 bases lay in between. The data were produced by immunoSEQ multiplex PCR, yet TCRdb's version contains in-frame clones alone and is incomplete. The repertoire holds about 1,700 clones, with roughly four fifths as singletons. The data originate from a study of brain metastases from non-small cell lung cancer. Findings and limits, study-wide: Metastases had sparse T cells but largely shared repertoires with primaries.

The sequence derives from a donor aged 40 or older with non-small cell lung cancer. Sequencing used tissue from a brain metastasis. The chain is built from TRBV18 and TRBJ1-1, with a weak D call TRBD1 (6 bases). The CDR3, as DNA: TGTGCCAGCTCATTTCAGGGGAAGAGGGCTGAAGCTTTCTTT. Amino acids: CASSFQGKRAEAFF.